The TCR beta chain under discussion was sequenced for a study of blood T cell repertoires in COVID-19. Using immunoSEQ multiplex PCR, the repertoire was profiled, and TCRdb retains in-frame clones only, with some absent. Of around 100,000 clones listed, approximately 79% are singletons. V was pared by 5 bases and J by 8 bases, with 9 bases of the junction left unmatched. The CDR3 contains 15 residues. Per germline, CDR1 SGHRS and CDR2 YFSETQ. This TCR derives from a man aged 65 to 79 with COVID-19, enrolled during active disease. The sample taken for sequencing was peripheral blood. The chain uses TRBV5-1 and TRBJ2-1, with 11 positions matching TRBD2. The CDR3 loop reads CASRPTSGSGDEQFF. CDR3 in DNA: TGCGCCAGCAGGCCAACTAGCGGGAGTGGCGATGAGCAGTTCTTC.